This TCR beta chain is from a study of PD-1 blockade in mismatch repair-deficient tumors (TCRdb year 2017). With regard to the full study: Between late 2013 and late 2016, the trial enrolled about 78 consecutive patients with eleven to twelve types of mismatch repair-deficient cancer, all of whom had received prior treatment and were progressing. Tumor-associated T cell clones were tracked in the peripheral blood of patients responding to PD-1 blockade by deep sequencing of TCR CDR3 regions. Results and caveats for the whole study, not just this receptor: Clones residing in the tumor, which were often undetectable in blood before treatment, expanded quickly after pembrolizumab and then contracted, generally before radiologic responses.

For each enrolled patient, mismatch repair deficiency was established using either polymerase chain reaction or immunohistochemistry. TCR sequencing was carried out for three patients who responded to pembrolizumab therapy. The phase II trial prospectively tested pembrolizumab PD-1 blockade in advanced mismatch repair-deficient cancers regardless of tissue of origin. Peripheral blood T cell samples were serially collected before and at multiple times after PD-1 blockade was started. Blood sampling times were expressed in weeks after the first pembrolizumab dose. With regard to this clone: Its recognized antigen is unknown. An end of the junction does not agree with germline; a read error may underlie this.

Based on the germline V gene (reference sequence), the CDR1 and CDR2 sequences are MNHNY and SVGAGI. Counted from cysteine to phenylalanine, this CDR3 has 15 amino acids. Only CDR3 DNA remains: 45 bases, in frame from the first base. The library was obtained by the immunoSEQ multiplex PCR assay. The table was pulled from immuneACCESS by TCRdb, which kept in-frame rearrangements only. Such tables lose some clones; where checked, under half of the loss comes from unresolved V genes, and the rest has no known cause. In this sample the table shows about 34,000 clones, 65% to 85% of which occur a single time. The biggest ten clones account for about 3.3% of the sample.

Sequences were derived from PBMCs, sampled roughly 6 weeks after starting pembrolizumab. The V gene is TRBV6-6 and the J gene is TRBJ1-3; confidence is insufficient to name the D gene. The TCR comes from an adult with mismatch repair-deficient cancer. CDR3 sequence: CASSYSAGSRNTIYF. The nucleotide sequence reads as follows: TGTGCCAGCAGTTACTCGGCGGGCTCTCGAAACACCATATATTTT.